One sample yielded the 2 T cell receptor beta chains listed below, sequenced in a study of identifying expanded T cells in peripheral blood. Sequencing used immunoSEQ multiplex PCR; TCRdb keeps in-frame clones, though not all of them. The sample has about 84,000 clones, about 86% seen once. Material: blood. These receptor sequences come from a person aged 18 to 70 in good health.

This sequence joins TRBV29-1 and TRBJ1-1, with D perhaps TRBD1 (6 bases). The germline gives CDR1 SQVTM, CDR2 ANQGSEA. This CDR3 contains 13 residues. V lost 4 bases, J lost 4 bases, and 13 bases lay in between. CDR3 region: CSVAFLGGTEAFF. CDR3 nucleotide sequence: TGCAGCGTTGCTTTTTTAGGGGGCACTGAAGCTTTCTTT.

This clone is medium-sized by share. This rearrangement joins TRBV6-6 to TRBJ1-2, with D possibly TRBD1 on 6 matching bases. Per germline, CDR1 MNHNY and CDR2 SVGAGI (reference sequence). V shed 7 bases and J shed 5 bases, with 11 bases lying between them. This CDR3 spans 12 amino acids. In DNA form, the CDR3 reads TGTGCCAGCACCACAAGGGGGTATGGCTACACCTTC. Translated, it gives CASTTRGYGYTF.